The entry below gives a single TCR beta chain sequence along with its context. This sample is part of a study of blood T cell repertoires in COVID-19. Study-wide background: Researchers got acute and convalescent COVID-19 samples from the United States, Italy and Spain.

In the authors' workflow: The authors estimated nucleated cell counts from reference gene primer amplification. Method: immunoSEQ multiplex PCR; TCRdb's copy keeps in-frame clones and lacks some. Clone size and V and J calls were adopted from that table, with D and trimming inferred from the DNA. The sample lists about 230,000 clones, 65% to 85% occurring once. This CDR3 region has 14 residues. With 6 bases removed from V and 0 bases from J, the gap between germline ends came to 12 bases. The germline V gene encodes CDR1 MNHEY and CDR2 SVGAGI. Material for sequencing was peripheral blood. The source of this sequence is a middle-aged man with acute or convalescent COVID-19. The J gene is TRBJ2-7, the V gene TRBV6-5; D unresolved. CDR3 amino acids: CASRMGDPSYEQYF. Written as DNA, the CDR3 is TGTGCCAGCAGGATGGGCGATCCCTCCTACGAGCAGTACTTC.